The rows below give T cell receptor beta chains drawn from one sample of a study of OX40 agonist ivuxolimab in advanced cancers. Profiling relied on immunoSEQ multiplex PCR, and the TCRdb table lists in-frame clones only, not all of them. Altogether around 70,000 clones are present, approximately 90% being singletons, with the ten largest covering 0.75% to 1%. This sample comprised CD4+ or CD8+ T cells sorted from blood, obtained in a trial of the OX40 agonist ivuxolimab. The receptor source for this set is an adult with an advanced solid tumor such as melanoma, head and neck, liver or kidney cancer. CDR3s include the opening cysteine and the closing phenylalanine or tryptophan. The D gene is left open where the match is weak. Clone size is not always given. Where it is, it says once, few, many or a class for expanded clones.

clone size: -
J gene: TRBJ2-1
V gene: TRBV29-1
D gene: -
CDR3 protein: CSAYGTSSYNEQFF
CDR3 DNA: TGCAGCGCCTATGGGACGAGCTCCTACAATGAGCAGTTCTTC

clone size: -
J gene: TRBJ1-1
V gene: TRBV28
D gene: TRBD1
CDR3 protein: CASTQGDWTEAFF
CDR3 DNA: TGTGCCAGCACCCAGGGGGACTGGACTGAAGCTTTCTTT

clone size: -
J gene: TRBJ2-2
V gene: TRBV5-4
D gene: -
CDR3 protein: CASSPNSWGTGELFF
CDR3 DNA: TGTGCCAGCAGCCCGAACTCGTGGGGCACCGGGGAGCTGTTTTTT

clone size: once
J gene: TRBJ2-7
V gene: TRBV7-2
D gene: TRBD1
CDR3 protein: CASSLRQGAGYEQYF
CDR3 DNA: TGTGCCAGCAGCTTACGGCAGGGGGCTGGGTACGAGCAGTACTTC

clone size: -
J gene: TRBJ2-3
V gene: TRBV28
D gene: -
CDR3 protein: CASSADPGRRTDTQYF
CDR3 DNA: TGTGCCAGCAGCGCAGACCCGGGACGCCGCACAGATACGCAGTATTTT

clone size: -
J gene: TRBJ2-5
V gene: TRBV5-1
D gene: -
CDR3 protein: CASSLGLYQETQYF
CDR3 DNA: TGCGCCAGCAGCTTGGGACTGTACCAAGAGACCCAGTACTTC

clone size: -
J gene: TRBJ1-4
V gene: TRBV7-6
D gene: -
CDR3 protein: CASSLGTGINEKLFF
CDR3 DNA: TGTGCCAGCAGCTTAGGTACCGGGATAAATGAAAAACTGTTTTTT

clone size: -
J gene: TRBJ1-1
V gene: TRBV28
D gene: TRBD1
CDR3 protein: CASSLLGTGGKNTEAFF
CDR3 DNA: TGTGCCAGCAGTTTATTGGGGACAGGGGGTAAGAACACTGAAGCTTTCTTT

clone size: -
J gene: TRBJ1-1
V gene: TRBV5-1
D gene: -
CDR3 protein: CASSLEGGMNTEAFF
CDR3 DNA: TGCGCCAGCAGCTTGGAGGGAGGCATGAACACTGAAGCTTTCTTT

clone size: -
J gene: TRBJ2-5
V gene: TRBV19
D gene: TRBD2
CDR3 protein: CASMGGSKETQYF
CDR3 DNA: TGTGCCAGTATGGGGGGGAGTAAGGAGACCCAGTACTTC

clone size: -
J gene: TRBJ2-7
V gene: TRBV9
D gene: TRBD1
CDR3 protein: CASSARLDRGLSEQYF
CDR3 DNA: TGTGCCAGCAGCGCCCGGTTGGACAGGGGGCTAAGCGAGCAGTACTTC

clone size: -
J gene: TRBJ2-5
V gene: TRBV7-3
D gene: -
CDR3 protein: CASSLTGGETQYF
CDR3 DNA: TGTGCCAGCAGCTTAACTGGCGGAGAGACCCAGTACTTC

clone size: -
J gene: TRBJ1-1
V gene: TRBV2
D gene: -
CDR3 protein: CASSTSMNTEAFF
CDR3 DNA: TGTGCCAGCAGTACAAGCATGAACACTGAAGCTTTCTTT

clone size: -
J gene: TRBJ2-5
V gene: TRBV11-2
D gene: TRBD1
CDR3 protein: CASSGQGAGRETQYF
CDR3 DNA: TGTGCCAGCAGCGGGCAGGGGGCTGGGAGAGAGACCCAGTACTTC

clone size: -
J gene: TRBJ2-1
V gene: TRBV11-3
D gene: -
CDR3 protein: CASSLTRTAGNEQFF
CDR3 DNA: TGTGCCAGCAGCCTCACCCGGACAGCAGGCAATGAGCAGTTCTTC

clone size: few
J gene: TRBJ1-2
V gene: TRBV27
D gene: -
CDR3 protein: CASSSGAYGYTF
CDR3 DNA: TGTGCCAGCAGTTCAGGGGCCTATGGCTACACCTTC

clone size: -
J gene: TRBJ2-1
V gene: TRBV10-3
D gene: TRBD2
CDR3 protein: CAISEFGLAGPQSSYNEQFF
CDR3 DNA: TGTGCCATCAGTGAATTTGGACTAGCGGGTCCTCAAAGCTCCTACAATGAGCAGTTCTTC

clone size: -
J gene: TRBJ2-7
V gene: TRBV18
D gene: -
CDR3 protein: CASSPAFPYEQYF
CDR3 DNA: TGTGCCAGCTCACCCGCTTTTCCCTACGAGCAGTACTTC

clone size: -
J gene: TRBJ2-1
V gene: TRBV6-1
D gene: TRBD1
CDR3 protein: CASSGAGTGGVGQFF
CDR3 DNA: TGTGCCAGCAGCGGAGCCGGGACAGGAGGTGTTGGGCAGTTCTTC

clone size: -
J gene: TRBJ1-4
V gene: TRBV27
D gene: -
CDR3 protein: CASSPLDKYHGLFF
CDR3 DNA: TGTGCCAGCAGTCCCCTGGACAAATACCATGGACTGTTTTTT

clone size: -
J gene: TRBJ2-2
V gene: TRBV2
D gene: TRBD1
CDR3 protein: CASSPGTVYTGELFF
CDR3 DNA: TGTGCCAGCAGTCCCGGGACAGTTTACACCGGGGAGCTGTTTTTT

clone size: -
J gene: TRBJ2-7
V gene: TRBV7-2
D gene: TRBD2
CDR3 protein: CASSSRTSYEQYF
CDR3 DNA: TGTGCCAGCAGCTCCCGGACTAGCTACGAGCAGTACTTC

clone size: few
J gene: TRBJ1-5
V gene: TRBV28
D gene: TRBD1
CDR3 protein: CASRTGVGQVSQPQHF
CDR3 DNA: TGTGCCAGCCGTACCGGGGTGGGACAGGTGAGTCAGCCCCAGCATTTT

clone size: -
J gene: TRBJ1-6
V gene: TRBV28
D gene: -
CDR3 protein: CASSPPASPLHF
CDR3 DNA: TGTGCCAGCAGCCCCCCCGCTTCACCCCTCCACTTT

clone size: -
J gene: TRBJ2-7
V gene: TRBV11-2
D gene: -
CDR3 protein: CASSPGGAYEQYF
CDR3 DNA: TGTGCCAGCAGCCCAGGAGGAGCATACGAGCAGTACTTC

clone size: -
J gene: TRBJ2-1
V gene: TRBV18
D gene: -
CDR3 protein: CASSGDFLREQFF
CDR3 DNA: TGTGCCAGCTCAGGGGACTTCCTTCGTGAGCAGTTCTTC

clone size: -
J gene: TRBJ1-1
V gene: TRBV29-1
D gene: -
CDR3 protein: CSVEVQGIGTEAFF
CDR3 DNA: TGCAGCGTTGAAGTACAGGGCATTGGCACTGAAGCTTTCTTT

clone size: -
J gene: TRBJ2-4
V gene: TRBV10-3
D gene: -
CDR3 protein: CAISETGSGIQYF
CDR3 DNA: TGTGCCATCAGTGAGACAGGGAGCGGCATTCAGTACTTC

clone size: -
J gene: TRBJ2-3
V gene: TRBV9
D gene: TRBD1
CDR3 protein: CASSVVEPGQKYF
CDR3 DNA: TGTGCCAGCAGCGTAGTAGAGCCGGGACAGAAGTATTTT

clone size: -
J gene: TRBJ2-1
V gene: TRBV9
D gene: -
CDR3 protein: CASSVVPGSYNEQFF
CDR3 DNA: TGTGCCAGCAGCGTAGTCCCGGGATCCTACAATGAGCAGTTCTTC

clone size: -
J gene: TRBJ2-3
V gene: TRBV5-1
D gene: -
CDR3 protein: CASSWGTLGGDTQYF
CDR3 DNA: TGCGCCAGCAGCTGGGGGACACTGGGGGGAGATACGCAGTATTTT

clone size: -
J gene: TRBJ2-3
V gene: TRBV6-5
D gene: -
CDR3 protein: CASSYSFGNTDTQYF
CDR3 DNA: TGTGCCAGCAGTTACTCTTTCGGGAACACAGATACGCAGTATTTT

clone size: -
J gene: TRBJ1-1
V gene: TRBV9
D gene: TRBD1
CDR3 protein: CASSGDRGNTEAFF
CDR3 DNA: TGTGCCAGCAGCGGGGACAGGGGGAACACTGAAGCTTTCTTT

clone size: -
J gene: TRBJ2-5
V gene: TRBV11-2
D gene: -
CDR3 protein: CASSLMVQETQYF
CDR3 DNA: TGTGCCAGCAGCCTCATGGTCCAAGAGACCCAGTACTTC

clone size: -
J gene: TRBJ2-5
V gene: TRBV5-8
D gene: TRBD1
CDR3 protein: CASSGGTGGETQYF
CDR3 DNA: TGTGCCAGCAGCGGTGGGACAGGGGGAGAGACCCAGTACTTC

clone size: -
J gene: TRBJ2-7
V gene: TRBV18
D gene: -
CDR3 protein: CASSPQIYEQYF
CDR3 DNA: TGTGCCAGCTCACCTCAAATCTACGAGCAGTACTTC

clone size: -
J gene: TRBJ2-1
V gene: TRBV28
D gene: TRBD2
CDR3 protein: CASSLRPGGSNYNEQFF
CDR3 DNA: TGTGCCAGCAGTTTACGCCCGGGCGGGAGTAACTACAATGAGCAGTTCTTC

clone size: -
J gene: TRBJ1-4
V gene: TRBV9
D gene: -
CDR3 protein: CASGGGAGAATNEKLFF
CDR3 DNA: TGTGCCAGTGGAGGGGGGGCAGGGGCCGCAACTAATGAAAAACTGTTTTTT

clone size: few
J gene: TRBJ2-7
V gene: TRBV7-9
D gene: TRBD1
CDR3 protein: CASSPTGHEQYF
CDR3 DNA: TGTGCCAGCAGCCCGACAGGGCACGAGCAGTACTTC

clone size: once
J gene: TRBJ1-3
V gene: TRBV6-6
D gene: -
CDR3 protein: CASSYSPSSGNTIYF
CDR3 DNA: TGTGCCAGCAGTTACTCTCCGAGCTCTGGAAACACCATATATTTT

clone size: -
J gene: TRBJ2-7
V gene: TRBV6-5
D gene: -
CDR3 protein: CASTQGLKVYEQYF
CDR3 DNA: TGTGCCAGCACTCAGGGGTTAAAGGTCTACGAGCAGTACTTC

clone size: -
J gene: TRBJ2-1
V gene: TRBV7-3
D gene: -
CDR3 protein: CASSLMGDYNEQFF
CDR3 DNA: TGTGCCAGCAGCTTAATGGGTGACTACAATGAGCAGTTCTTC